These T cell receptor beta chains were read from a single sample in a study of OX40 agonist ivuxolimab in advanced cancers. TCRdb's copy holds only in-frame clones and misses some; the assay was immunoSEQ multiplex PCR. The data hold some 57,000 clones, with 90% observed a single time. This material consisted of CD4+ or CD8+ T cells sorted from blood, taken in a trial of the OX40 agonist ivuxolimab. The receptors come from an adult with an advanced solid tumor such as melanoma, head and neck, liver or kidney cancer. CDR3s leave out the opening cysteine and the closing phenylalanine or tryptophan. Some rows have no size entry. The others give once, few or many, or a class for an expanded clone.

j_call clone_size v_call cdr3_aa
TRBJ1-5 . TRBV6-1 ASSEEAWGWNQPQH
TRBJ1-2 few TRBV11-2 ASSLAQGTGYT
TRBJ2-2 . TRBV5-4 ASSWDAGELF
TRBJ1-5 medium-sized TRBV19 ASSPKWDQPQH
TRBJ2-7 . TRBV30 AWSVTASYEQY
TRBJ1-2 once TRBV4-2 ASSQGRNPNYGYT
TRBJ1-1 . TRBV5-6 ASSLEGLSTEAF
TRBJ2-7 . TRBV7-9 ASSSYEQY
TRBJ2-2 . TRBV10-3 AIGGLNTGELF
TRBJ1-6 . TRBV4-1 ASSFRTGAPSPLH
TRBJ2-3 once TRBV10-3 AISEGSGGTDTQY
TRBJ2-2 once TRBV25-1 ASRRTGPNTGELF
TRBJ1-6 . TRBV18 ASSSEGGKDNSPLH
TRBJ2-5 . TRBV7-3 ASSLGTTHQETQY
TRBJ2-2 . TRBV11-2 ASSSGLAGAGNTGELF
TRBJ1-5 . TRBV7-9 ASSRGTDQPQH
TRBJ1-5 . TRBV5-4 ASSLAGTVNQPQH
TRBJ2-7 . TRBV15 ATSGKLAGVREQY
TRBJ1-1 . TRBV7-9 ASSFKRGGTEAF
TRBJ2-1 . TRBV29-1 SVDGGARNEQF
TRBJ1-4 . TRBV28 ASSPGQGGHEKLF
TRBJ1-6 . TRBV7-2 ASSLGVGDNSPLH
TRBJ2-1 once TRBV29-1 SVDTGGQNEQF
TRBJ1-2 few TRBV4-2 ASSQDRGGDYGYT
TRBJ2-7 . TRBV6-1 ASKGGYSYEQY
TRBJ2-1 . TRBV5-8 ASSLEGSSPKYAYNEQF
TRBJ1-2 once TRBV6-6 ASSVEGGYGYT
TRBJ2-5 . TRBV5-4 ASSESLVGAETQY
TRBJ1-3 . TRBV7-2 ASSQQVSPGNTIY
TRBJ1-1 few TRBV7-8 ASSSLGTGTEAF
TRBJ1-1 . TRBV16 ASSQATQNTEAF
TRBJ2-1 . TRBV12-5 ASGEQEYNEQF
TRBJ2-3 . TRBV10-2 ASSEIAGGSDTQY
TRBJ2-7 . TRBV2 ASRHGSNNYEQY
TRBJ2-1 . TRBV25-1 ASSRVDTRVYNEQF
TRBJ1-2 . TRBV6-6 ASSYGGAGYGYT
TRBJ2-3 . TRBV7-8 ASSLREGDTQY
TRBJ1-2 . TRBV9 ASSPPDTYYGYT
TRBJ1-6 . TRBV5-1 ASSLAAGNSPLH
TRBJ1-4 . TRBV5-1 ASSLSGDNEKLF
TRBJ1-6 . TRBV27 ASSQSPRSYNSPLH
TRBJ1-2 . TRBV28 ASSYSYGYT
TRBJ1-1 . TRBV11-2 ASSLAVRGNTEAF
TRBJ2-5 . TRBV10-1 ASSESGGRGQETQY
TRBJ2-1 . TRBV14 ASRKHSGVEQF
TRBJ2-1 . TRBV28 ASILGTSPYNEQF
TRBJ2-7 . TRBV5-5 ASSPPWTGLYEQY
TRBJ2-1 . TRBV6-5 ASSPRGRVYNEQF
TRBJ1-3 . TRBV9 ASSARGVQTGSSGNTIY
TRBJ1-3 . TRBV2 ASSDSSSGNTIY
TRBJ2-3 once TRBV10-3 AISERRTSGDTQY
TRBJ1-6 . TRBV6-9 ASSYGDKVLH
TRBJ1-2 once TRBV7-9 ASSIDPSPQGYT
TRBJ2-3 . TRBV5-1 ASSPIDSSSTDTQY
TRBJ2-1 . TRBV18 ASSPSRGPHEQF
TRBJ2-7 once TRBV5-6 ASSSGTEALGQY
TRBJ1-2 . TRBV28 ASSPRPIASGGYT
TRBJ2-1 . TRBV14 ASSQDVGWTYNEQF
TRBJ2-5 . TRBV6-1 ASSLAGGQETQY